The 8 T cell receptor beta chains below all came from one sample that was sequenced in a study of low-dose radiotherapy and immunotherapy resistance in tumors. TRAV- and TRBV-specific primers primed first-strand cDNA, covering alpha and beta chains. The PCR that amplified TCRs ran for around 21 cycles, relying on a constant-region primer and a V-primer adapter. TCRdb itself ran the reads through MiXCR, one entry per CDR3 protein. The table lists tens of thousands of distinct CDR3 sequences, around 20% of them singletons. Indicated time point: after trial treatment. Treatment in this sample: LDRT plus nivolumab, ipilimumab, low-dose cyclophosphamide and aspirin (RACIN trial). The sample in question was PBMCs, obtained after low-dose radiotherapy plus immunotherapy. Every receptor here comes from a female donor with ovarian cancer.

This clonotype showed up many times. J is TRBJ2-2 and V is TRBV5-1, with D uncertain. With 4 bases removed from V and 3 bases from J, the gap between germline ends came to 16 bases. Germline CDR1 and CDR2: SGHRS and YFSETQ. The CDR3 loop spans 16 amino acids. The CDR3 is CASSLGAGKYTGELFF. As DNA, the CDR3 is TGCGCCAGCAGCCTTGGTGCAGGCAAATACACCGGGGAGCTGTTTTTT.

This clonotype was counted at least ten times. V is TRBV14 and J is TRBJ2-4, with TRBD2 as a possible D gene (6 bases). This CDR3 is built from 17 residues. Per germline, CDR1 SGHDN and CDR2 FVKESK. Trimming cost V 4 bases and J 6 bases, with 22 bases left between them. The CDR3 nucleotides read TGTGCCAGCAGCCCTAGTAACGGGGCGGGATCAGCAAACATTCAGTACTTC. Amino acid sequence: CASSPSNGAGSANIQYF.

Points on this clonotype: A single base is all that separates this from a far larger clone, so a read error is likely. The V and J genes are TRBV9 and TRBJ1-1; possibly TRBD1 for D (5 bases). Germline lookup yields CDR1 SGDLS and CDR2 YYNGEE. This CDR3 has 16 amino acids. V gave up 4 bases and J gave up 1 base, with 17 bases separating them. CDR3 region: CASSPHLGGSNTEAFF. Here the CDR3 DNA reads TGTGCCAGCAGCCCCCACCTCGGGGGTTCGAACACTGAAGCTTTCTTT.

This chain uses TRBV25-1 with TRBJ2-4; tentatively, D is TRBD1 or TRBD2 (5 bases each). The V end lost 2 bases, the J end lost 0 bases, and 11 bases lay between the germline ends. Germline V gene data show CDR1 as MGHDK and CDR2 as SYGVNS. This CDR3 is 16 amino acids long. DNA for the CDR3: TGTGCCAGCAGTGAAGGGGCCAGCGGAGCCAAAAACATTCAGTACTTC. Its translation is CASSEGASGAKNIQYF. The entire variable domain, with the rest obtained from reference TRBV25-1 and TRBJ2-4, is as follows: EADIYQTPRYLVIGTGKKITLECSQTMGHDKMYWYQQDPGMELHLIHYSYGVNSTEKGDLSSESTVSRIRTEHFPLTLESARPSHTSQYLCASSEGASGAKNIQYFGAGTRLSVL.

On this clonotype: A far larger clone differs by one base, so this is likely a read error. V and J are TRBV15 and TRBJ2-1; D call uncertain. Trimming took 0 bases from V and 10 from J, leaving 16 bases between them. This CDR3 contains 15 residues. CDR1 LNHNV and CDR2 YYDKDF come from the germline V gene (reference sequence). The CDR3 loop is CATSREGSAHYEQFF. The DNA of the CDR3 is TGTGCCACCAGCAGAGAAGGCTCAGCCCACTACGAGCAGTTCTTC.

This clonotype was counted many times. The chain is built from TRBV2 and TRBJ2-5, with D maybe TRBD1 (6 bases). The CDR3 is 13 residues long. Deletions cut 6 bases from V and 2 bases from J, with 10 bases between. The V gene's germline CDR1 is SNHLY and CDR2 FYNNEI. The CDR3 nucleotides read TGTGCCAGCAGGAGGACAGAACAAGAGACCCAGTACTTC. Its translation: CASRRTEQETQYF.

The rearrangement links TRBV5-1 to TRBJ1-5; TRBD1 matches 9 bases. The junction had 7 bases not matched to a gene; V was cut back by 5 bases and J by 10 bases. Per the germline V gene, CDR1 is SGHRS and CDR2 is YFSETQ. The CDR3 runs 13 residues. The CDR3 protein is CASRPEDRGPQHF. The CDR3 DNA follows: TGCGCCAGCAGGCCCGAGGACAGGGGTCCCCAGCATTTT.

This clonotype is medium-sized. The rearrangement joins TRBV5-4 to TRBJ2-1; D is perhaps TRBD1 (5 bases). The ends were cut back, 3 bases at V and 5 bases at J, with 15 bases in the middle. CDR3 length equals 15 residues. Germline assignment: CDR1 SGHNT and CDR2 YYREEE (reference sequence). The CDR3 here is CASSYTGLSDNEQFF. Written as DNA, the CDR3 is TGTGCCAGCAGCTATACAGGCCTATCAGACAATGAGCAGTTCTTC.